These 20 T cell receptor beta chains were sequenced from one sample in a study of T cell responses to AZD1222 COVID-19 vaccine. The repertoire was sequenced with immunoSEQ multiplex PCR; TCRdb's copy has only in-frame clones and lacks some. This sample has about 140,000 clones; approximately 92% occur once, and the top ten carry 6% to 7%. Specimen: peripheral blood, collected 28 days after the second AZD1222 dose. All receptors come from an adult who received the AZD1222 COVID-19 vaccine.

The CDR3 protein is CASSQEIRKSNSPLHF. The CDR3 DNA sequence: TGTGCCAGCAGCCAAGAGATTCGGAAAAGCAATTCACCCCTCCACTTT. This chain joins TRBV3-1 (or the pseudogene TRBV3-2) and TRBJ1-6, with D hard to call. Looked up from germline, CDR1 is LGHDT and CDR2 is YNNKEL (reference sequence). There are 16 residues in the CDR3. V lost 0 bases to trimming and J lost 7 bases, with 13 bases between them.

The CDR3 DNA follows: TGTGCCAGCAGGGCCGGGAGGGGCGGCGAAAAACTGTTTTTT. This sequence encodes CASRAGRGGEKLFF. V is TRBV2 and J is TRBJ1-4, with TRBD1 as a possible D gene (5 bases). The CDR3 is 14 residues long. The V gene lost 6 bases and the J gene lost 8 bases, with 16 bases spanning the gap. Germline CDR1 is SNHLY and CDR2 is FYNNEI.

The chain uses TRBV4-1 and TRBJ1-3; D remains ambiguous. Germline CDR1 and CDR2: MGHRA and YSYEKL. The germline V and J ends were trimmed by 4 bases and 2 bases, with 9 bases remaining between them. This CDR3 spans 14 amino acids. CDR3 loop: CASSPRLAGNTIYF. In nucleotides, the CDR3 is TGCGCCAGCAGCCCGCGCTTGGCTGGAAACACCATATATTTT.

This chain joins TRBV20-1 and TRBJ2-1; D uncertain. Germline-derived CDR1 and CDR2 are DFQATT and SNEGSKA (reference sequence). The germline V and J ends were trimmed by 3 bases and 1 base, with 7 bases remaining between them. This CDR3 is 13 amino acids long. CDR3 bases: TGCAGTGCTAGTGGCCAGTCCTACAATGAGCAGTTCTTC. Encoded protein: CSASGQSYNEQFF.

The CDR3 DNA sequence: TGTGCCAGCAGTTCGGAAACTTCGTGGGGGTTTTCACCCCTCCACTTT. It is translated as CASSSETSWGFSPLHF. This chain uses TRBV6-5 with TRBJ1-6, with a tentative D call TRBD1 (5 bases). Germline V gene sequence: CDR1 MNHEY, CDR2 SVGAGI. The CDR3 totals 16 residues. V was trimmed by 4 bases and J by 9 bases, leaving 19 bases between them.

This clone has just a few counts. V is TRBV7-9 and J is TRBJ1-4, with D unresolved. V shed 5 bases and J shed 8 bases, with 12 bases lying between them. The CDR3 is made up of 13 amino acids. The germline gives CDR1 SEHNR, CDR2 FQNEAQ (reference sequence). CDR3 region: CASSTRTVEKLFF. In nucleotides, the CDR3 is TGTGCCAGCAGCACGCGGACGGTCGAAAAACTGTTTTTT.

This chain joins TRBV6-6 and TRBJ1-6, with D possibly TRBD1 on 6 matching bases. CDR3 length equals 16 residues. CDR1 is MNHNY and CDR2 is SVGAGI in the germline V gene (reference sequence). V shed 5 bases and J shed 6 bases, with 17 bases lying between them. CDR3 in DNA: TGTGCCAGCAGTCAGTCGACAGGCAATTTTAATTCACCCCTCCACTTT. As protein: CASSQSTGNFNSPLHF.

The chain has TRBV4-3 and TRBJ1-2; D call uncertain. Germline loops: CDR1 LGHNA, CDR2 YSLEER. V lost 3 bases and J lost 4, with 9 bases in between. The CDR3 covers 13 residues. This CDR3 is CASSHSDRYGYTF. The DNA for the CDR3 is TGCGCCAGCAGCCATTCAGACCGCTATGGCTACACCTTC.

The V call is TRBV6-5, the J call TRBJ2-1, with D unclear. V lost 2 bases and J lost 0, with 8 bases in between. This CDR3 comprises 15 residues. Germline CDR1 reads MNHEY; CDR2 reads SVGAGI. The CDR3 bases are TGTGCCAGCAGTTACAAGGGAAGCTCCTACAATGAGCAGTTCTTC. It is translated as CASSYKGSSYNEQFF.

This chain connects TRBV6-5 to TRBJ2-5; the D gene is possibly TRBD1 (7 bases). V was clipped by 8 bases and J by 4 bases, with 14 bases between them. The CDR3 has 13 residues. Germline CDR1 MNHEY, CDR2 SVGAGI. CDR3 amino acids: CASFQGGAETQYF. The CDR3 DNA reads TGTGCCAGCTTTCAGGGGGGAGCAGAGACCCAGTACTTC.

The chain uses TRBV6-1 and TRBJ2-7; D not resolved. V lost 1 base and J 2 bases, leaving 12 bases between the germline ends. The CDR3 loop spans 15 amino acids. Germline loops: CDR1 MNHNS, CDR2 SASEGT. CDR3 residues: CASSEELILTYEQYF. The CDR3 DNA sequence: TGTGCCAGCAGTGAAGAGTTAATCCTAACCTACGAGCAGTACTTC.

CDR3 sequence (DNA): TGTGCCAGCTCCTCACGGAGCGGTGGGCAAACCTTC. Protein product: CASSSRSGGQTF. The chain combines TRBV25-1 with TRBJ1-2; D not resolved. CDR1 MGHDK and CDR2 SYGVNS come from the germline V gene. The V end lost 8 bases, the J end lost 14 bases, and 21 bases lay between the germline ends. The length of the CDR3 is 12 residues.

This clone occurred once. The chain combines TRBV18 with TRBJ1-2; D not resolved. V was cut by 0 bases and J by 8 bases, with 13 bases left in between. The CDR3 sequence is 14 residues long. In germline, CDR1 is KGHSH, CDR2 LQKENI. The CDR3 is CASSPPNSVEGYTF. CDR3 nucleotides: TGTGCCAGCTCACCACCGAACTCGGTCGAGGGCTACACCTTC.

CDR3 sequence: CASSLYDSSNQPQHF. The CDR3 coding sequence is TGTGCCAGCAGCTTATACGATTCTAGCAATCAGCCCCAGCATTTT. The genes are TRBV7-2 and TRBJ1-5; no clear D gene. V lost 2 bases and J lost 0, with 8 bases in between. Germline V gene data show CDR1 as SGHTA and CDR2 as FQGNSA. The CDR3 is 15 amino acids.

This chain joins TRBV2 and TRBJ1-2; a weak D match, TRBD1 (5 bases). This CDR3 contains 17 residues. From germline, CDR1 is SNHLY and CDR2 FYNNEI. The V gene lost 2 bases and the J gene lost 0 bases, with 16 bases spanning the gap. Here the CDR3 DNA reads TGTGCCAGCAGTGAATGGGGCGGATTCCTAGCTAACTATGGCTACACCTTC. It yields the protein CASSEWGGFLANYGYTF.

The V and J genes are TRBV4-1 and TRBJ1-5; possibly TRBD1 for D (5 bases). The CDR3 spans 17 residues. The germline V and J ends were trimmed by 0 bases and 3 bases, with 15 bases remaining between them. Germline V CDR1 and CDR2: MGHRA, YSYEKL. This chain's CDR3 is CASSQEEVGGTNQPQHF. DNA of the CDR3: TGCGCCAGCAGCCAAGAAGAGGTCGGGGGGACCAATCAGCCCCAGCATTTT.

Regarding this clone: This sample also contains other DNA sequences that code for the same CDR3. This chain connects TRBV27 to TRBJ1-1; D is undetermined. V was clipped by 1 base and J by 1 base, with 4 bases between them. The CDR3 loop spans 13 amino acids. Germline-derived CDR1 and CDR2 are MNHEY and SMNVEV (reference sequence). The CDR3: CASSLFSNTEAFF. The CDR3 nucleotides are TGTGCCAGCAGTTTATTCTCGAACACTGAAGCTTTCTTT.

The CDR3 DNA is TGTGCCAGCAGCCGGGGACGAGCCCGGCCCGGGGAGCTGTTTTTT. This sequence encodes CASSRGRARPGELFF. The chain uses TRBV3-1 (or the pseudogene TRBV3-2) and TRBJ2-2; TRBD1 or TRBD2 may be the D gene (5 bases each). V was cut by 4 bases and J by 6 bases, with 15 bases left in between. Germline values: CDR1 LGHDT, CDR2 YNNKEL (reference sequence). This CDR3 spans 15 amino acids.

The rearrangement uses TRBV5-6 and TRBJ1-4, with D uncertain. The V gene's germline CDR1 is SGHDT and CDR2 YYEEEE. The length of the CDR3 is 17 residues. The ends were cut back, 4 bases at V and 4 bases at J, with 20 bases in the middle. CDR3: CASSRREDRAINEKLFF. In nucleotides, the CDR3 is TGTGCCAGCAGCCGCCGAGAGGACCGGGCGATTAATGAAAAACTGTTTTTT.

This clone was seen once. V gene TRBV3-1 (or the pseudogene TRBV3-2) combines with J gene TRBJ1-1; D might be TRBD1 (5 bases). V was clipped by 4 bases and J by 1 base, with 13 bases between them. The germline gives CDR1 LGHDT, CDR2 YNNKEL (reference sequence). There are 15 residues in the CDR3. The DNA of the CDR3 is TGTGCCAGCAGCCTTACCGGGACGGCGAACACTGAAGCTTTCTTT. It translates to CASSLTGTANTEAFF.